This T cell receptor (beta chain) was identified during a study of blood T cell repertoires in COVID-19. The overall study: Researchers got acute and convalescent COVID-19 samples from the United States, Italy and Spain. PBMCs, B-cell-depleted T cells, or T cells provided the cDNA or gDNA that made up the material.

Germline V gives CDR1 LNHDA, CDR2 SQIVND (reference sequence). V shed 4 bases and J 7 bases; nucleotides not matched to a gene: 4. The CDR3 has 14 residues. Original methodology: For nucleated cells, counts were estimated from reference gene primer amplification. TCRdb's table, derived via immunoSEQ multiplex PCR, lists solely in-frame clones and lacks some. V, J and clone size are taken as reported in that table, and D and trimming were inferred from the DNA itself. The data show about 220,000 clones, about 86% seen once. The sequence derives from a woman aged 55-70 years with acute or convalescent COVID-19. The specimen sequenced was peripheral blood. V usage is TRBV19 and J usage is TRBJ1-6; 7 bases are shared with TRBD1. CDR3: CASSTTGPNSPLHF. DNA of the CDR3: TGTGCCAGTAGTACGACAGGGCCAAATTCACCCCTCCACTTT.